This T cell receptor beta chain is drawn from a study of blood T cell repertoires in COVID-19. The CDR3 sequence is 13 residues long. From germline, CDR1 is LNHDA and CDR2 SQIVND (reference sequence). Trimming at V came to 9 bases and at J to 2 bases, leaving 3 bases not matched to a gene. Some clones are missing from TCRdb's copy, which holds only in-frame ones; the method was immunoSEQ multiplex PCR. This table holds about 240,000 clones, about 80% found once. The chain combines TRBV19 with TRBJ1-5; 8 nucleotides align to TRBD1. This TCR was sampled from a woman aged 40-49 years who had been exposed to COVID-19. Material: PBMCs or T cells enriched from blood (not recorded which). CDR3 amino acids: CASQGQGNQPQHF. The CDR3, as DNA: TGTGCCAGCCAGGGACAGGGCAATCAGCCCCAGCATTTT.